This T cell receptor beta chain was retrieved from a study of T-cell memory formation after mild COVID-19. TCRdb re-called the 5' RACE reads with MiXCR, one entry per CDR3 protein. The sample yields approximately 300,000 distinct CDR3 sequences, about 15% seen once. The V segment lost 5 bases and the J segment 1 base; nucleotides outside the gene matches: 1. Germline V CDR1 and CDR2: SGHRS, YFSETQ. This CDR3 has 14 amino acids. A few counts support this clonotype. The clonotype comes from a man younger than 30 who had mild COVID-19 (a few samples of this study predate the infection). Cell type and time point are not known. Sequencing used PBMCs or a T cell subset sorted from them (not recorded which). This chain links TRBV5-1 with TRBJ2-2, with 8 nucleotides matching TRBD1. DNA of the CDR3: TGCGCCAGCAGGGGACAGGTGAACACCGGGGAGCTGTTTTTT. This codes for CASRGQVNTGELFF.